The rows below give T cell receptor beta chains drawn from one sample of a study of blood T cell repertoires in COVID-19. Some clones are missing from TCRdb's copy, which holds only in-frame ones; the method was immunoSEQ multiplex PCR. This table has roughly 38,000 clones, around 80% appearing once. The sequencing sample was made of peripheral blood. The receptors derive from a man in his sixties with acute or convalescent COVID-19. CDR3s include the opening cysteine and the closing phenylalanine or tryptophan. A D gene is named only where the DNA matches it firmly.

>TRBD2|TRBJ2-1|TRBV6-1
CASSARLAGELSSYNEQFF
TGTGCCAGCAGTGCGAGACTAGCGGGAGAGCTGAGCTCCTACAATGAGCAGTTCTTC
>TRBD2|TRBJ2-7|TRBV6-1
CASSGTSGRKKYEQYF
TGTGCCAGCAGTGGGACTAGCGGGAGGAAAAAATACGAGCAGTACTTC
>-|TRBJ2-5|TRBV24-1
CATSDLASGKQETQYF
TGTGCCACCAGTGATTTAGCCAGCGGTAAACAAGAGACCCAGTACTTC
>TRBD2|TRBJ2-6|TRBV27
CASSSKREGRGSGANVLTF
TGTGCCAGCAGTTCCAAGCGGGAAGGGAGGGGCTCTGGGGCCAACGTCCTGACTTTC
>TRBD2|TRBJ2-1|TRBV10-1
CASTPGLAGGDNEQFF
TGCGCCAGCACCCCGGGACTAGCGGGAGGAGACAATGAGCAGTTCTTC
>-|TRBJ2-1|TRBV19
CASSIVRNEQFF
TGTGCCAGTAGTATAGTGAGGAATGAGCAGTTCTTC
>-|TRBJ2-5|TRBV29-1
CSVVGSKETQYF
TGCAGCGTTGTTGGCAGTAAAGAGACCCAGTACTTC
>-|TRBJ2-2|TRBV5-1
CASSLRSTGELFF
TGCGCCAGCAGCTTGAGGAGTACCGGGGAGCTGTTTTTT
>TRBD2|TRBJ2-7|TRBV27
CASSLISGRYYEQYF
TGTGCCAGCAGTTTAATTAGCGGGAGGTACTACGAGCAGTACTTC
>TRBD1|TRBJ1-1|TRBV3-1/TRBV3-2
CASSLSGGLDTEAFF
TGTGCCAGCAGCCTCTCAGGGGGTTTAGACACTGAAGCTTTCTTT
>-|TRBJ1-2|TRBV19
CASSYDRRNYGYTF
TGTGCCAGTAGTTACGACAGGCGGAACTATGGCTACACCTTC
>-|TRBJ2-1|TRBV7-2
CASNDSPNEQFF
TGTGCCAGCAACGACTCGCCCAATGAGCAGTTCTTC
>TRBD2|TRBJ2-1|TRBV7-9
CASSQPRGTSGSNEQFF
TGTGCCAGCAGCCAACCCCGGGGGACTAGCGGGAGTAATGAGCAGTTCTTC
>-|TRBJ1-1|TRBV20-1
CSAGAEAFF
TGCAGTGCCGGGGCTGAAGCTTTCTTT
>TRBD1|TRBJ1-5|TRBV5-8
CASSFRQGRNQPQHF
TGTGCCAGCAGCTTTCGACAGGGGAGGAATCAGCCCCAGCATTTT
>-|TRBJ1-2|TRBV3-1/TRBV3-2
CASSQAPVGYGYTF
TGTGCCAGCAGCCAAGCTCCCGTCGGCTATGGCTACACCTTC